This entry lists 18 T cell receptor beta chains sequenced from one sample in a study of blood T cell repertoires in COVID-19. Here immunoSEQ multiplex PCR was the method, and the copy in TCRdb shows in-frame clones only, minus some. The repertoire holds 75,000 to 90,000 clones, with 75% to 90% as singletons. Sequencing input: peripheral blood. These receptor sequences come from a middle-aged woman with active or convalescent COVID-19.

V and J are TRBV19 and TRBJ1-2, with 9 bases identical to TRBD1. This CDR3 region has 15 residues. V lost 3 bases to trimming and J lost 7 bases; unmatched junction nucleotides: 9. Germline V gene sequence: CDR1 LNHDA, CDR2 SQIVND (reference sequence). This CDR3 reads CASSIPGQGISGYTF. The CDR3 nucleotides read TGTGCCAGTAGTATCCCGGGACAGGGAATAAGTGGCTACACCTTC.

This sequence joins TRBV6-5 and TRBJ2-4; no firm D call. CDR3 length equals 13 residues. Trimming cost V 0 bases and J 6 bases, with 6 bases left between them. Germline CDR1 MNHEY, CDR2 SVGAGI. The CDR3 DNA is TGTGCCAGCAGTTACTCGGGCCGAAACATTCAGTACTTC. It translates to CASSYSGRNIQYF.

The chain combines TRBV24-1 with TRBJ2-5; 11 nucleotides align to TRBD2. The germline CDR1 and CDR2 sequences are KGHDR and SFDVKD. The CDR3 covers 15 residues. The junction had 4 bases not matched to a gene; V was cut back by 4 bases and J by 4 bases. CDR3 DNA: TGTGCCACCAGTGACCCTACTAGCGGGGGAGAGACCCAGTACTTC. This translates into CATSDPTSGGETQYF.

This chain connects TRBV5-1 to TRBJ2-1, with TRBD2 matching over 12 bases. CDR1 and CDR2 from the germline V gene are SGHRS and YFSETQ. CDR3 size: 18 residues. Trimming at V came to 3 bases and at J to 7 bases, leaving 14 bases not matched to a gene. CDR3 region: CASSSSRTSGMDANEQFF. In DNA, the CDR3 is TGCGCCAGCAGCTCCTCAAGGACTAGCGGGATGGATGCGAATGAGCAGTTCTTC.

The chain has TRBV27 and TRBJ1-2; the match to TRBD1 covers 11 bases. The CDR3 is 16 amino acids. CDR1 and CDR2 from the germline V gene are MNHEY and SMNVEV (reference sequence). J lost 4 bases, V lost 5 bases, and 9 bases had no gene match. The CDR3 DNA follows: TGTGCCAGCAGTCCCGGACAGGGGGCCTCTCGCTATGGCTACACCTTC. Amino acid sequence: CASSPGQGASRYGYTF.

The chain links TRBV18 to TRBJ1-1; D possibly corresponds to TRBD1 (6 bases). The CDR3 totals 12 residues. V lost 3 bases and J lost 5, with 7 bases in between. CDR1 KGHSH and CDR2 LQKENI come from the germline V gene. In nucleotides, the CDR3 is TGTGCCAGCTCACCCCAGGGGACTGAAGCTTTCTTT. Translating it yields CASSPQGTEAFF.

For the CDR3, the DNA is TGTGCCAGCAGTGAAGCCCTGACAGGAGATAGCAATCAGCCCCAGCATTTT. As protein: CASSEALTGDSNQPQHF. The chain combines TRBV2 with TRBJ1-5; TRBD1 might be the D (6 bases). CDR1 is SNHLY and CDR2 is FYNNEI in the germline V gene. V was clipped by 0 bases and J by 0 bases, with 12 bases between them. The CDR3 runs to 17 residues.

This clone was seen just once. The J gene is TRBJ2-2, the V gene TRBV19, with 7 bases fitting TRBD1. V was clipped by 6 bases and J by 5 bases; unmatched bases: 12. CDR1 LNHDA and CDR2 SQIVND come from the germline V gene (reference sequence). This CDR3 has 16 residues. The CDR3 bases are TGTGCCAGTAGCAAAACGAGGTCAGGGGGAACCGGGGAGCTGTTTTTT. Translating it yields CASSKTRSGGTGELFF. The whole variable domain, remainder taken from reference TRBV19 and TRBJ2-2, is DGGITQSPKYLFRKEGQNVTLSCEQNLNHDAMYWYRQDPGQGLRLIYYSQIVNDFQKGDIAEGYSVSREKKESFPLTVTSAQKNPTAFYLCASSKTRSGGTGELFFGEGSRLTVL.

The sample holds a few counts of this clone. The rearrangement links TRBV7-2 to TRBJ2-5; 8 bases agree with TRBD2. Germline values: CDR1 SGHTA, CDR2 FQGNSA. The CDR3 is made up of 15 amino acids. The ends lost 3 bases at V and 4 bases at J; junction bases unmatched: 7. Written as DNA, the CDR3 is TGTGCCAGCAGCTTTCAAGCGGGAGATCTAGAGACCCAGTACTTC. Its translation is CASSFQAGDLETQYF.

The gene calls are TRBV29-1 and TRBJ1-5; 9 bases map to TRBD1. V dropped 7 bases and J dropped 4; count of bases not matched to a gene: 5. The CDR3 contains 13 residues. Germline CDR1 SQVTM, CDR2 ANQGSEA. The CDR3 nucleotides read TGCAGCGCCGGAGGGACAGGGAATCAGCCCCAGCATTTT. Translating it yields CSAGGTGNQPQHF.

This chain links TRBV6-5 with TRBJ2-7; a possible D gene is TRBD1 (5 bases). The CDR3 is 14 residues long. V dropped 4 bases and J dropped 0 bases, with 10 bases sitting between them. Germline CDR1 and CDR2: MNHEY and SVGAGI. The CDR3 coding sequence is TGTGCCAGCAGTTCTGGGGCGAGCTCCTACGAGCAGTACTTC. It specifies CASSSGASSYEQYF.

CDR3 loop: CASSETLAGATNEQFF. The CDR3, as DNA: TGTGCCAGCAGCGAGACCCTAGCGGGGGCCACAAATGAGCAGTTCTTC. The chain uses TRBV9 and TRBJ2-1; 10 bases align to TRBD2. The CDR3 spans 16 residues. J gave up 7 bases and V 3 bases, and 10 bases lay outside the gene matches. Germline values: CDR1 SGDLS, CDR2 YYNGEE.

This clone is a singleton in its sample. J is TRBJ1-6 and V is TRBV18, with 8 bases identical to TRBD1. The germline V gene encodes CDR1 KGHSH and CDR2 LQKENI. V dropped 5 bases and J dropped 5; count of bases not matched to a gene: 5. This CDR3 region has 15 residues. The CDR3 region has the DNA TGTGCCAGCTCAAAGGGACAGGACCATAATTCACCCCTCCACTTT. Residues: CASSKGQDHNSPLHF.

The chain recombines TRBV9 with TRBJ2-1; the D gene is possibly TRBD2 (5 bases). From germline, CDR1 is SGDLS and CDR2 YYNGEE. With 0 bases removed from V and 4 bases from J, the gap between germline ends came to 14 bases. The CDR3 covers 16 residues. This CDR3 is CASSVGGRVGYNEQFF. The CDR3 region has the DNA TGTGCCAGCAGCGTAGGCGGGCGTGTGGGTTACAATGAGCAGTTCTTC.

This clone was counted a few times. The chain joins TRBV5-1 to TRBJ2-1; tentatively, D is TRBD2 (5 bases). Trimming pared 5 bases from V and 0 bases from J, leaving 9 bases between. This CDR3 has 14 residues. Germline-derived CDR1 and CDR2 are SGHRS and YFSETQ. This CDR3 is CASSTRPSYNEQFF. CDR3 bases: TGCGCCAGCAGTACTAGGCCCTCCTACAATGAGCAGTTCTTC.

The chain links TRBV29-1 to TRBJ2-2, with D perhaps TRBD1 (5 bases). The V gene's germline CDR1 is SQVTM and CDR2 ANQGSEA. The CDR3 runs to 13 residues. Trimming took off 4 bases at V and 5 bases at J, with 11 bases between the two ends. CDR3 sequence (DNA): TGCAGCGTTGCGGGCAGGGCTACCGGGGAGCTGTTTTTT. It yields the protein CSVAGRATGELFF.

This clone was counted a few times. The CDR3, as DNA: TGTGCCAGCAGTGAAGCTCCCCTTAGTCTAGCGGGGGAAAGTAACTACGAGCAGTACTTC. This gives the protein CASSEAPLSLAGESNYEQYF. The chain recombines TRBV6-1 with TRBJ2-7, with 10 bases matching TRBD2. V trimming: 0 bases; J trimming: 3 bases; junction bases outside the gene matches: 17. The CDR3 is made up of 20 amino acids. In germline, CDR1 is MNHNS, CDR2 SASEGT.

V gene TRBV6-5 combines with J gene TRBJ1-6, with 7 bases matching TRBD1. The CDR3 totals 16 residues. Germline lookup yields CDR1 MNHEY and CDR2 SVGAGI. With V trimmed by 2 bases and J by 5 bases, 6 bases remained unmatched. CDR3 protein: CASSYVGGVHNSPLHF. The CDR3 nucleotides are TGTGCCAGCAGTTACGTAGGGGGCGTCCATAATTCACCCCTCCACTTT.